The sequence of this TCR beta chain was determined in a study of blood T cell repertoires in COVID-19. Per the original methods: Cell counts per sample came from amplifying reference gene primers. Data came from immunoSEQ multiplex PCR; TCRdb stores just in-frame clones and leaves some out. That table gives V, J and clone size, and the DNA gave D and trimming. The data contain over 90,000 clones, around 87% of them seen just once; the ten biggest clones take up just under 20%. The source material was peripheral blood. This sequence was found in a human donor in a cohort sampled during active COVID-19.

The DNA for the CDR3 is TGTGCCAGCAGTGAACCGTTTGGGGGGGCAGGGCAGCCCCAGCATTTT. Protein sequence: CASSEPFGGAGQPQHF. The gene calls are TRBV2 and TRBJ1-5, with D possibly TRBD1 on 6 matching bases. CDR3 size: 16 residues. Per germline, CDR1 SNHLY and CDR2 FYNNEI. V was cut by 2 bases and J by 7 bases, with 18 bases left in between.